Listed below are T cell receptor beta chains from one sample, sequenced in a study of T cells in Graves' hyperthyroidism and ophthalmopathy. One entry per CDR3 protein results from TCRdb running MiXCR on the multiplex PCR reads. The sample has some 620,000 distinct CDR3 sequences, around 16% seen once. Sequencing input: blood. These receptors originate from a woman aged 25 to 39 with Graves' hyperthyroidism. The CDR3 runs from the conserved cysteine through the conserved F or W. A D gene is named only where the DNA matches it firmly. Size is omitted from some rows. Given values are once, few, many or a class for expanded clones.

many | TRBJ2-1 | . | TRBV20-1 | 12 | TGCAGTGTAGTACTGGGAGGTTGGGAGCAGTTCTTC | CSVVLGGWEQFF
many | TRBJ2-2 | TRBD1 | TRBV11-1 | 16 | TGTGCCAGCAGAAAAACCGGGACAGGGGACACCGGGGAGCTGTTTTTT | CASRKTGTGDTGELFF
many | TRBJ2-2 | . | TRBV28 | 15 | TGTGCCAGCAAAGGAGGAACAGGGCGTGGCGGGGAGCTGTTTTTT | CASKGGTGRGGELFF
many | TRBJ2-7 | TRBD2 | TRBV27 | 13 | TGTGCCTGCGGGACTAGCGGTGACTACGAGCAGTACTTC | CACGTSGDYEQYF
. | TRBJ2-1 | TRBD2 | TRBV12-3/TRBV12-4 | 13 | TGTGCCAGCAGCTCCCTAGCGGGAGCTCGGCAGTTCTTC | CASSSLAGARQFF
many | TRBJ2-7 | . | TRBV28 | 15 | TGTGCCAGCAGGAGGGATCAGGGCCTGGTTTACGAGCAGTACTTC | CASRRDQGLVYEQYF
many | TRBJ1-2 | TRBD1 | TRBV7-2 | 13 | TGTGCCAGCAGCCGCGACAGGGTGGATGGCTACACCTTC | CASSRDRVDGYTF
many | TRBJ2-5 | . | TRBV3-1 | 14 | TGTGCCAGCAGCCAAGTTCGACGCCAAGAGACCCAGTACTTC | CASSQVRRQETQYF
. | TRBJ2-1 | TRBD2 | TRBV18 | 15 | TGTGCCAGCTCTAGTATAGCGGGTACTGAAAATGAGCAGTTCTTC | CASSSIAGTENEQFF
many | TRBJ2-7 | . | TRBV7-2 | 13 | TGTGCCAGCAGCTTAGGTCCCCCTGCGGAGCAGTACTTC | CASSLGPPAEQYF
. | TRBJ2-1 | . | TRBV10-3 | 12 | TGTGCCACCGGGACTGCAGACAATGAGCAGTTCTTC | CATGTADNEQFF
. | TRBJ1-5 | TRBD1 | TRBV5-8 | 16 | TGTGCCAGCAGCTTGGGTCGGACAGGGTTCGGTCAGCCCCAGCATTTT | CASSLGRTGFGQPQHF
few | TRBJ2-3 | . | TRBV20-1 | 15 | TGCAGTGCTAGAGGTAGACTTAAAAACACAGATACGCAGTATTTT | CSARGRLKNTDTQYF
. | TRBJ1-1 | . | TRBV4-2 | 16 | TGTGCCAGCAGCTCACGCGGGATAGGGGCTACCCTGGGAGCTTTCTTT | CASSSRGIGATLGAFF
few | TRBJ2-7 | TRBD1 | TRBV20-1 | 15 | TGCAGTGCTAGATCAATGGGGACAGGGGCTCTCGAGCAGTACTTC | CSARSMGTGALEQYF
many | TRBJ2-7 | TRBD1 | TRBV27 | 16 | TGTGCCAGCAGTCGACGCCTGGTGACAGGGGTAATGGAGCAGTACTTC | CASSRRLVTGVMEQYF
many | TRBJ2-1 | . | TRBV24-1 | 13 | TGTGCCACCAGTCCCACCACCTACAATGAGCAGTTCTTC | CATSPTTYNEQFF
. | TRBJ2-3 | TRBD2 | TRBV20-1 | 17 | TGCAGTGCTAGAGGCCCTACTCTAGCGGGAGGATATGATACGCAGTATTTT | CSARGPTLAGGYDTQYF
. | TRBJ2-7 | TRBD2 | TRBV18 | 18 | TGTGCCAGCTCACCACCGGGAGCACTAGCGGGTGTCTCCTACGAGCAGTACTTC | CASSPPGALAGVSYEQYF
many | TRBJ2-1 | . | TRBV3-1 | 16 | TGTGCCAGCAGCCAAGCAGAGATGGGCCGGAACAATGAGCAGTTCTTC | CASSQAEMGRNNEQFF
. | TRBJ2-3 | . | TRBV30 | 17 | TGTGCCTGGAGTGTTAATCGAGTCCCCGGCAAGGGAGATACGCAGTATTTT | CAWSVNRVPGKGDTQYF
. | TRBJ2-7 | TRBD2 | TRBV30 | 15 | TGTGCCTGGAGTCACTGGACTAGCGGGAGCTGCGAGCAGTACTTC | CAWSHWTSGSCEQYF
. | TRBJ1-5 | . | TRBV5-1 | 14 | TGCGCCAGCAGCTTGGATGGCACCAATCAGCCCCAGCATTTT | CASSLDGTNQPQHF
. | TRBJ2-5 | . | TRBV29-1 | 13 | TGCAGTATCAGGGGCCTTATGGACGAGACCCAGTACTTC | CSIRGLMDETQYF